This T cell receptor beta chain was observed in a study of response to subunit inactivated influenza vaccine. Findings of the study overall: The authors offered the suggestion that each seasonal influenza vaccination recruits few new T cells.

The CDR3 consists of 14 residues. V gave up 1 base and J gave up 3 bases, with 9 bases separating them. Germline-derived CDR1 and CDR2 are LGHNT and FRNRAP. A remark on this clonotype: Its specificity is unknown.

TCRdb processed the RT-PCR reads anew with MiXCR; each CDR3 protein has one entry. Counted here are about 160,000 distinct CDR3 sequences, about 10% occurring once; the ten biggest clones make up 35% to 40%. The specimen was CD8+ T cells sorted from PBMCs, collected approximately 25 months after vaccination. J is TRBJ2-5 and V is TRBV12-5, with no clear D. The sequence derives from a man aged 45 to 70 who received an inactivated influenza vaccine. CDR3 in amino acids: CASGLEDRKETQYF. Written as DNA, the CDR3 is TGTGCTAGTGGTTTGGAGGACCGCAAAGAGACCCAGTACTTC.